Listed below are T cell receptor beta chains from one sample, sequenced in a study of T cell responses to AZD1222 COVID-19 vaccine. Using immunoSEQ multiplex PCR, the repertoire was profiled, and TCRdb retains in-frame clones only, with some absent. The table lists more than 110,000 clones, roughly 90% of them singletons. The material was peripheral blood, obtained on day 0 of AZD1222 vaccination. The source is an adult in good health. The CDR3 runs from the conserved cysteine through the conserved F or W. Fields, in order: J gene, V gene, CDR3 protein.

J: TRBJ2-7
V: TRBV7-2
CDR3: CASSLGPSGRVNSYEQYF

J: TRBJ2-1
V: TRBV5-1
CDR3: CASSLVGGPDNEQFF

J: TRBJ1-5
V: TRBV21-1
CDR3: CASSKGHQPQHF

J: TRBJ1-4
V: TRBV28
CDR3: CASSLGGREKLFF

J: TRBJ1-2
V: TRBV7-9
CDR3: CASSSPDGGLYGYTF

J: TRBJ1-2
V: TRBV7-2
CDR3: CASSFWDSTSYGYTF

J: TRBJ1-2
V: TRBV2
CDR3: CASRLGRDDYGYTF

J: TRBJ2-6
V: TRBV12-3/TRBV12-4
CDR3: CASTIGANVLTF

J: TRBJ2-1
V: TRBV7-2
CDR3: CASSLIRDEQFF

J: TRBJ2-1
V: TRBV12-3/TRBV12-4
CDR3: CASTAYNEQFF

J: TRBJ1-4
V: TRBV20-1
CDR3: CSAPNEKLFF

J: TRBJ2-7
V: TRBV7-9
CDR3: CASTVRGVYEQYF

J: TRBJ2-1
V: TRBV9
CDR3: CASSVGASGSEQFF

J: TRBJ1-1
V: TRBV12-3/TRBV12-4
CDR3: CASSLSQGVAFF

J: TRBJ1-5
V: TRBV28
CDR3: CASLHRKSWQDHQPQHF

J: TRBJ2-1
V: TRBV4-1
CDR3: CASSQGQGVGNEQFF

J: TRBJ1-6
V: TRBV12-5
CDR3: CASGLFRGQWALHF

J: TRBJ1-6
V: TRBV7-9
CDR3: CASSRVQENSPLHF

J: TRBJ1-3
V: TRBV4-1
CDR3: CASSQVNSYSGNTIYF

J: TRBJ1-2
V: TRBV27
CDR3: CASSFPLGTVPRYGYTF